Following are 31 T cell receptor beta chains from one sample sequenced in a study of blood T cell repertoires in COVID-19. Profiling relied on immunoSEQ multiplex PCR, and the TCRdb table lists in-frame clones only, not all of them. The data hold more than 300,000 clones, with around 90% observed a single time. The source material was PBMCs or T cells enriched from blood (not recorded which). The receptors here all came from a woman aged 30 to 39 who had recovered from COVID-19.

The CDR3 DNA follows: TGTGCCTGGGCGGGGGACAGGACCAATCAGCCCCAGCATTTT. Translating it yields CAWAGDRTNQPQHF. V gene TRBV30 combines with J gene TRBJ1-5; 8 positions agree with TRBD1. Germline V gene sequence: CDR1 GTSNPN, CDR2 SVGIG (reference sequence). V dropped 5 bases and J dropped 3; count of bases not matched to a gene: 6. The CDR3 has 14 amino acids.

The gene calls are TRBV9 and TRBJ1-2, with D possibly being TRBD1 (6 bases). Germline V gene data show CDR1 as SGDLS and CDR2 as YYNGEE. This CDR3 is built from 13 residues. Trimming cost V 3 bases and J 5 bases, with 11 bases left between them. The CDR3 nucleotides read TGTGCCAGCAGCGGAGGACAGATTTATGGCTACACCTTC. It encodes CASSGGQIYGYTF.

This chain links TRBV5-4 with TRBJ1-2; D remains ambiguous. This CDR3 has 14 residues. Trimming left V 3 bases short and J 2 bases short, with 11 bases between. From germline, CDR1 is SGHNT and CDR2 YYREEE (reference sequence). DNA of the CDR3: TGTGCCAGCAGCTCGCTGACGGGGAACTATGGCTACACCTTC. This translates into CASSSLTGNYGYTF.

The chain employs TRBV19 and TRBJ1-1, with a possible D match to TRBD1 (5 bases). This CDR3 has 14 residues. Germline lookup yields CDR1 LNHDA and CDR2 SQIVND (reference sequence). Trimming left V 6 bases short and J 0 bases short, with 11 bases between. This CDR3 is CASSPRTLNTEAFF. CDR3 in DNA: TGTGCCAGTAGCCCAAGGACACTGAACACTGAAGCTTTCTTT. Supplemented by reference TRBV19 and TRBJ1-1, the full variable domain reads DGGITQSPKYLFRKEGQNVTLSCEQNLNHDAMYWYRQDPGQGLRLIYYSQIVNDFQKGDIAEGYSVSREKKESFPLTVTSAQKNPTAFYLCASSPRTLNTEAFFGQGTRLTVV.

This clone turned up a few times. The chain recombines TRBV30 with TRBJ1-2; no clear D gene. Between the trimmed V and J ends, which lost 0 bases and 14 bases, there was a span of 25 bases. Germline lookup yields CDR1 GTSNPN and CDR2 SVGIG (reference sequence). The CDR3 extends over 15 amino acids. CDR3 protein: CAWSVQGLPLYGGTF. The CDR3 nucleotides read TGTGCCTGGAGTGTACAAGGGCTCCCCCTTTATGGAGGGACCTTC.

The chain employs TRBV27 and TRBJ2-2; TRBD2 matches 7 bases. Germline trimming cut 6 bases from V and 5 bases from J; bases unmatched to any gene: 6. CDR3 length equals 14 residues. In germline, CDR1 is MNHEY, CDR2 SMNVEV (reference sequence). CDR3 loop: CASSQRGGTGELFF. DNA of the CDR3: TGTGCCAGCAGCCAGCGGGGAGGGACCGGGGAGCTGTTTTTT.

CDR3 in amino acids: CASSVAGANTGELFF. CDR3 DNA sequence: TGTGCCAGTAGTGTAGCGGGGGCGAACACCGGGGAGCTGTTTTTT. This rearrangement joins TRBV19 to TRBJ2-2; 9 bases map to TRBD2. V lost 5 bases and J lost 0; bases outside the gene matches: 1. Germline lookup yields CDR1 LNHDA and CDR2 SQIVND (reference sequence). This CDR3 contains 15 residues. Combining the CDR3 with reference TRBV19 and TRBJ2-2 gives the whole variable domain DGGITQSPKYLFRKEGQNVTLSCEQNLNHDAMYWYRQDPGQGLRLIYYSQIVNDFQKGDIAEGYSVSREKKESFPLTVTSAQKNPTAFYLCASSVAGANTGELFFGEGSRLTVL.

V is TRBV23-1 and J is TRBJ1-1, with D maybe TRBD1 (6 bases). Being an ORF, TRBV23-1 has a function that is uncertain. CDR3 length: 17 amino acids. Trimming removed 0 bases from V and 0 bases from J, with 14 bases in between. CDR3 in DNA: TGCGCCAGCAGTCAATCAGGACCCGGACAGATGAACACTGAAGCTTTCTTT. As protein: CASSQSGPGQMNTEAFF.

V usage is TRBV6-5 and J usage is TRBJ2-7; D is unclear. Germline CDR1 MNHEY, CDR2 SVGAGI. The CDR3 has 13 residues. Trimming cost V 8 bases and J 0 bases, with 11 bases left between them. The DNA of the CDR3 is TGTGCCAGCTCTGTGGAGTTCTCCTACGAGCAGTACTTC. It yields the protein CASSVEFSYEQYF.

The chain carries TRBV9 and TRBJ2-3; maybe TRBD1 (5 bases). CDR3 length: 13 amino acids. Trimming took 5 bases from V and 4 from J, leaving 11 bases between them. Germline CDR1 is SGDLS and CDR2 is YYNGEE. The CDR3 nucleotides read TGTGCCAGCAGTGATGGGGCGGCAGATACGCAGTATTTT. It translates to CASSDGAADTQYF.

This chain joins TRBV19 and TRBJ2-3, with TRBD2 matching 7 bases. Germline CDR1 reads LNHDA; CDR2 reads SQIVND (reference sequence). The J segment lost 5 bases and the V segment lost 11 bases, leaving 10 bases of the junction unmatched. This CDR3 has 13 amino acids. In nucleotides, the CDR3 is TGTGCCTGCGCCGCGGGGGATATAGATACGCAGTATTTT. Protein sequence: CACAAGDIDTQYF.

J is TRBJ2-1 and V is TRBV6-5, with TRBD2 matching over 7 bases. This CDR3 has 16 residues. In germline, CDR1 is MNHEY, CDR2 SVGAGI. The ends lost 2 bases at V and 3 bases at J; junction bases unmatched: 7. The CDR3 sequence: CASSYVAGVSYNEQFF. The DNA for the CDR3 is TGTGCCAGCAGTTACGTCGCGGGGGTAAGCTACAATGAGCAGTTCTTC.

The J gene is TRBJ2-3, the V gene TRBV19; D is unclear. Per the germline V gene, CDR1 is LNHDA and CDR2 is SQIVND (reference sequence). This CDR3 region has 12 residues. Trimming cost V 8 bases and J 2 bases, with 8 bases left between them. The CDR3 nucleotides read TGTGCCAGTGGAGAGAACACAGATACGCAGTATTTT. Its translation is CASGENTDTQYF.

This clone showed up just once. V usage is TRBV5-1 and J usage is TRBJ1-6, with 10 nucleotides matching TRBD1. This CDR3 contains 17 residues. V was clipped by 4 bases and J by 1 base; unmatched bases: 5. CDR1 is SGHRS and CDR2 is YFSETQ in the germline V gene. The CDR3 protein is CASSHRQGASYNSPLHF. The CDR3 bases are TGCGCCAGCAGCCACAGACAGGGGGCTTCCTATAATTCACCCCTCCACTTT.

The rearrangement links TRBV7-2 to TRBJ1-1, with a possible D match to TRBD1 (5 bases). Trimming took 5 bases from V and 7 from J, leaving 8 bases between them. Germline CDR1 reads SGHTA; CDR2 reads FQGNSA. This CDR3 has 11 residues. CDR3 nucleotide sequence: TGTGCCAGCAGCCGACAGATTGAAGCTTTCTTT. Translated: CASSRQIEAFF.

V usage is TRBV3-1 (or the pseudogene TRBV3-2) and J usage is TRBJ2-1; TRBD2 aligns across 10 bases. The J segment lost 8 bases and the V segment lost 1 base, leaving 5 bases of the junction unmatched. The CDR3 extends over 15 amino acids. Germline V gene data show CDR1 as LGHDT and CDR2 as YNNKEL (reference sequence). The CDR3 reads CASSQGTSGLDEQFF. The CDR3 nucleotides are TGTGCCAGCAGCCAAGGGACTAGCGGATTGGATGAGCAGTTCTTC.

V gene TRBV5-6 combines with J gene TRBJ2-7, with TRBD2 identical over 7 bases. Trimming at V came to 4 bases and at J to 6 bases, leaving 7 bases not matched to a gene. CDR3 size: 13 residues. Germline CDR1 SGHDT, CDR2 YYEEEE. The CDR3 loop reads CASSRGRSSEQYF. The DNA for the CDR3 is TGTGCCAGCAGCCGCGGGAGATCGTCCGAGCAGTACTTC.

The chain has TRBV28 and TRBJ1-2; 10 nucleotides agree with TRBD1. CDR1 and CDR2 from the germline V gene are MDHEN and SYDVKM. The length of the CDR3 is 14 residues. The CDR3: CDARGQGQFAGYTF. In DNA form, the CDR3 reads TGTGACGCAAGGGGACAGGGGCAATTCGCTGGCTACACCTTC.

This clone was observed a single time. Additional DNA sequences in this sample encode the identical CDR3. The chain uses TRBV30 and TRBJ2-3, with D possibly matching TRBD1 (6 bases). With 1 base removed from V and 2 bases from J, the gap between germline ends came to 7 bases. Germline V gives CDR1 GTSNPN, CDR2 SVGIG (reference sequence). The CDR3 is made up of 13 amino acids. The chain's CDR3 is CAWSAGDTDTQYF. DNA for the CDR3: TGTGCCTGGAGTGCAGGGGACACAGATACGCAGTATTTT.

The chain recombines TRBV5-6 with TRBJ1-2, with D hard to call. Germline loops: CDR1 SGHDT, CDR2 YYEEEE. The CDR3 runs to 12 residues. Trimming removed 2 bases at V and 8 bases at J, with 10 bases between. The CDR3 DNA reads TGTGCCAGCAGCTTTCTCTCTCAGGGCTACACCTTC. Amino acids: CASSFLSQGYTF.

This clone came up once. The J gene is TRBJ1-1, the V gene TRBV7-2; no firm D call. The CDR3 totals 14 residues. Germline CDR1 and CDR2: SGHTA and FQGNSA. V lost 1 base, J lost 1 base, and 7 bases lay in between. The DNA of the CDR3 is TGTGCCAGCAGCTTAGGGCAGGCGAACACTGAAGCTTTCTTT. It is translated as CASSLGQANTEAFF.

The CDR3 region is CASSFGTGYGYTF. The CDR3 nucleotides are TGTGCCAGCAGCTTCGGGACAGGATACGGCTACACCTTC. The gene calls are TRBV7-2 and TRBJ1-2; 8 bases are a match to TRBD1. The J segment lost 8 bases and the V segment lost 3 bases, leaving 5 bases of the junction unmatched. The CDR3 length is 13 residues. The germline CDR1 and CDR2 sequences are SGHTA and FQGNSA.

This chain connects TRBV18 to TRBJ2-3, with 12 bases aligning to TRBD2. The CDR3 covers 17 residues. V shed 3 bases, J shed 2 bases, and the junction held 6 bases outside the gene matches. CDR1 is KGHSH and CDR2 is LQKENI in the germline V gene. The CDR3 nucleotides are TGTGCCAGCTCACCTACCGGACTAGCGGGGATCACAGATACGCAGTATTTT. Its protein product is CASSPTGLAGITDTQYF.

The V and J genes are TRBV7-2 and TRBJ2-5; 7 bases map to TRBD1. CDR3 length: 14 residues. V lost 5 bases, J lost 5 bases, and 8 bases stayed unmatched. Germline-derived CDR1 and CDR2 are SGHTA and FQGNSA. Here the CDR3 reads CASSPPRGQETQYF. CDR3 DNA: TGTGCCAGCAGCCCCCCAAGGGGGCAGGAGACCCAGTACTTC.

This chain uses TRBV7-8 with TRBJ1-4; TRBD1 might be the D (5 bases). The CDR3 runs to 16 residues. Trimming cost V 5 bases and J 4 bases, with 17 bases left between them. Germline lookup yields CDR1 SGHVS and CDR2 FQNEAQ. CDR3 amino acids: CASSVKGYLDNEKLFF. In nucleotides, the CDR3 is TGTGCCAGCAGCGTGAAGGGGTACCTGGATAATGAAAAACTGTTTTTT.

This chain uses TRBV2 with TRBJ1-2; maybe TRBD1 (6 bases). CDR3 length: 14 residues. Germline V gives CDR1 SNHLY, CDR2 FYNNEI. V lost 7 bases and J lost 8, with 20 bases in between. DNA of the CDR3: TGTGCCAGCACAGAAATTACAGGGCTTCGGGGCTACACCTTC. Its protein is CASTEITGLRGYTF.

The gene calls are TRBV18 and TRBJ1-5, with D possibly being TRBD1 (5 bases). Trimming shortened V by 4 bases and J by 3 bases, and 10 bases separated the two germline ends. This CDR3 is 14 amino acids long. Per germline, CDR1 KGHSH and CDR2 LQKENI. CDR3 sequence: CASSQTESNQPQHF. The CDR3 DNA reads TGTGCCAGCTCACAGACAGAATCCAATCAGCCCCAGCATTTT.

The chain carries TRBV29-1 and TRBJ1-1; maybe TRBD1 (6 bases). The CDR3 loop spans 15 amino acids. Germline lookup yields CDR1 SQVTM and CDR2 ANQGSEA. Trimming took off 6 bases at V and 0 bases at J, with 17 bases between the two ends. The CDR3 region is CSVRTGTSMNTEAFF. The CDR3 DNA reads TGCAGCGTCCGAACCGGGACATCTATGAACACTGAAGCTTTCTTT.

Turning to this clone: Additional DNA sequences in this sample encode the identical CDR3. CDR3 nucleotides: TGTGCCATCAGTGAGTCAGGGGGAGGCTACACCTTC. It is translated as CAISESGGGYTF. J is TRBJ1-2 and V is TRBV10-3, with D possibly TRBD1 on 6 matching bases. The CDR3 runs to 12 residues. Germline CDR1 ENHRY, CDR2 SYGVKD. Trimming stripped 0 bases from V and 8 bases from J, with 7 bases between.

The rearrangement joins TRBV27 to TRBJ2-7; possibly TRBD1 for D (5 bases). This CDR3 has 14 amino acids. V was trimmed by 5 bases and J by 1 base, leaving 12 bases between them. Germline assignment: CDR1 MNHEY and CDR2 SMNVEV (reference sequence). CDR3 in amino acids: CASSSDQGSYEQYF. CDR3 bases: TGTGCCAGCAGTAGCGATCAGGGATCCTACGAGCAGTACTTC.

The chain links TRBV30 to TRBJ1-2; 9 bases match TRBD1. Germline-derived CDR1 and CDR2 are GTSNPN and SVGIG (reference sequence). V lost 1 base to trimming and J lost 8 bases; unmatched junction nucleotides: 8. There are 14 residues in the CDR3. CDR3 nucleotide sequence: TGTGCCTGGAGTGCTACAGGGGGCGCGGGAGGCTACACCTTC. Protein: CAWSATGGAGGYTF.